These 18 T cell receptor beta chains were sequenced from one sample in a study of tumour-infiltrating T cells in Burkitt lymphoma. TCRdb keeps only in-frame clones here, not all; method: immunoSEQ multiplex PCR. The table shows about 6,600 clones, with about 83% occurring only once. The sequencing input was tumor tissue. The receptors here all came from a human donor with Burkitt lymphoma.

J is TRBJ2-3 and V is TRBV4-1, with unresolved D. This CDR3 has 11 amino acids. Trimming took off 10 bases at V and 6 bases at J, with 11 bases between the two ends. Germline V gene sequence: CDR1 MGHRA, CDR2 YSYEKL. This chain's CDR3 is CATRRHDTQYF. CDR3 DNA: TGCGCCACGCGGCGGCATGATACGCAGTATTTT.

V usage is TRBV19 and J usage is TRBJ2-7; the D is unclear. Deletions cut 7 bases from V and 3 bases from J, with 7 bases between. This CDR3 is 11 amino acids long. The germline V gene has CDR1 LNHDA and CDR2 SQIVND (reference sequence). The CDR3 reads CASTFGYEQYF. The CDR3 nucleotides read TGTGCCAGTACTTTCGGCTACGAGCAGTACTTC. The full variable domain, completed using reference TRBV19 and TRBJ2-7, is DGGITQSPKYLFRKEGQNVTLSCEQNLNHDAMYWYRQDPGQGLRLIYYSQIVNDFQKGDIAEGYSVSREKKESFPLTVTSAQKNPTAFYLCASTFGYEQYFGPGTRLTVT.

V gene TRBV11-3 combines with J gene TRBJ1-1; 9 positions match TRBD1. The CDR3 is made up of 13 amino acids. V was pared by 5 bases and J by 7 bases, with 5 bases of the junction left unmatched. Germline values: CDR1 SGHNT, CDR2 YENEEA. The CDR3 is CASSLGQGYEAFF. Written as DNA, the CDR3 is TGTGCCAGCAGCCTGGGACAGGGTTATGAAGCTTTCTTT.

V gene TRBV5-5 combines with J gene TRBJ2-5; a weak D match, TRBD1 (6 bases). Germline V lookup: CDR1 SGHKS, CDR2 YYEKEE (reference sequence). The CDR3 runs 16 residues. V shed 0 bases and J shed 5 bases, with 17 bases lying between them. CDR3 protein: CASSLGTDPYGETQYF. The CDR3 bases are TGTGCCAGCAGCTTGGGGACAGATCCTTACGGGGAGACCCAGTACTTC.

This chain connects TRBV11-2 to TRBJ2-7; 9 bases agree with TRBD2. This CDR3 contains 17 residues. From germline, CDR1 is SGHAT and CDR2 FQNNGV. Germline trimming cut 8 bases from V and 0 bases from J; bases unmatched to any gene: 14. CDR3 nucleotide sequence: TGTGCCAGCGGGGCCGGGACTAGCTTCCTCACCTCCTACGAGCAGTACTTC. It translates to CASGAGTSFLTSYEQYF. Combining the CDR3 with reference TRBV11-2 and TRBJ2-7 gives the whole variable domain EAGVAQSPRYKIIEKRQSVAFWCNPISGHATLYWYQQILGQGPKLLIQFQNNGVVDDSQLPKDRFSAERLKGVDSTLKIQPAKLEDSAVYLCASGAGTSFLTSYEQYFGPGTRLTVT.

CDR3 in DNA: TGTGCCAGCATGAAGGGACTAGCGGGGGGAGAGCAGTTCTTC. This translates into CASMKGLAGGEQFF. The gene calls are TRBV2 and TRBJ2-1; TRBD2 matches 15 bases. J lost 10 bases, V lost 7 bases, and 5 bases had no gene match. The germline V gene has CDR1 SNHLY and CDR2 FYNNEI. The CDR3 length is 14 residues.

The V and J genes are TRBV19 and TRBJ1-1; the D is unclear. Trimming took 7 bases from V and 0 from J, leaving 15 bases between them. This CDR3 contains 15 residues. CDR1 and CDR2 (germline): LNHDA, SQIVND (reference sequence). The CDR3 spells CASKTLTELNTEAFF. Here the CDR3 DNA reads TGTGCCAGTAAAACGTTAACAGAGCTGAACACTGAAGCTTTCTTT.

The chain employs TRBV18 and TRBJ1-1; D is undetermined. CDR3 size: 14 residues. V gave up 2 bases and J gave up 1 base, with 8 bases separating them. CDR1 is KGHSH, CDR2 LQKENI, per germline. CDR3 sequence: CASSPNQWNTEAFF. CDR3 coding DNA: TGTGCCAGCTCACCAAATCAGTGGAACACTGAAGCTTTCTTT.

The chain employs TRBV7-2 and TRBJ1-1; the D gene is possibly TRBD1 (5 bases). Trimming cost V 3 bases and J 1 base, with 9 bases left between them. The CDR3 runs to 14 residues. Germline CDR1 and CDR2: SGHTA and FQGNSA. Here the CDR3 reads CASSFSGTNTEAFF. The CDR3 coding sequence is TGTGCCAGCAGCTTTTCAGGGACGAACACTGAAGCTTTCTTT.

CDR3 sequence reads: CASSYTDTQYF. The CDR3 nucleotides are TGTGCCAGCAGTTACACAGATACGCAGTATTTT. V is TRBV2 and J is TRBJ2-3; D is undetermined. Germline V gene sequence: CDR1 SNHLY, CDR2 FYNNEI. The CDR3 is 11 amino acids. V dropped 5 bases and J dropped 2 bases, with 2 bases sitting between them.

This chain's CDR3 is CSGTGTAGNEQYF. The CDR3 bases are TGCAGCGGTACCGGGACAGCTGGCAACGAGCAGTACTTC. The chain recombines TRBV29-1 with TRBJ2-7; 7 nucleotides match TRBD1. Germline CDR1 SQVTM, CDR2 ANQGSEA. V gave up 7 bases and J gave up 5 bases; unmatched junction bases: 11. The CDR3 is made up of 13 amino acids.

This chain connects TRBV19 to TRBJ2-5; 8 positions agree with TRBD1. Germline CDR1 LNHDA, CDR2 SQIVND (reference sequence). V was pared by 5 bases and J by 5 bases, with 10 bases of the junction left unmatched. The CDR3 consists of 15 residues. CDR3: CASSAVQGAWETQYF. CDR3 in DNA: TGTGCCAGTAGTGCCGTTCAGGGGGCTTGGGAGACCCAGTACTTC.

The V and J genes are TRBV20-1 and TRBJ1-2; D is unclear. The germline V and J ends were trimmed by 1 base and 8 bases, with 2 bases remaining between them. CDR1 and CDR2 from the germline V gene are DFQATT and SNEGSKA (reference sequence). This CDR3 has 9 residues. The DNA of the CDR3 is TGCAGTGCTAGAGGGGGCTACACCTTC. Its translation: CSARGGYTF.

The V gene is TRBV2, the J gene TRBJ1-5; possible D gene TRBD1, 6 bases. CDR3 size: 14 residues. V was pared by 2 bases and J by 5 bases, with 10 bases between. Germline V gene sequence: CDR1 SNHLY, CDR2 FYNNEI. CDR3 in DNA: TGTGCCAGCAGTGAACCACAGGGTCATCAGCCCCAGCATTTT. Translated, it gives CASSEPQGHQPQHF.

The chain is built from TRBV2 and TRBJ1-5; D may be TRBD1 (5 bases). V was pared by 1 base and J by 8 bases, with 15 bases between. This CDR3 contains 15 residues. Germline CDR1 SNHLY, CDR2 FYNNEI. The chain's CDR3 is CASSEDRTRREPQHF. CDR3 nucleotide sequence: TGTGCCAGCAGTGAAGACAGGACCCGGAGGGAGCCCCAGCATTTT.

This clone was seen a handful of times. This chain uses TRBV30 with TRBJ2-2; D is undetermined. The V end was cut by 0 bases, the J end by 6 bases, with 14 bases between. The CDR3 loop spans 15 amino acids. CDR1 and CDR2 (germline): GTSNPN, SVGIG (reference sequence). CDR3 residues: CAWSVRNIGPGELFF. The CDR3 coding sequence is TGTGCCTGGAGTGTACGGAATATTGGACCCGGGGAGCTGTTTTTT. Drawing the rest from reference TRBV30 and TRBJ2-2, the complete variable domain is SQTIHQWPATLVQPVGSPLSLECTVEGTSNPNLYWYRQAAGRGLQLLFYSVGIGQISSEVPQNLSASRPQDRQFILSSKKLLLSDSGFYLCAWSVRNIGPGELFFGEGSRLTVL.

This chain uses TRBV6-6 with TRBJ2-7, with TRBD2 as a possible D gene (5 bases). The germline CDR1 and CDR2 sequences are MNHNY and SVGAGI (reference sequence). CDR3 size: 14 residues. Trimming removed 5 bases from V and 2 bases from J, with 13 bases in between. CDR3 sequence reads: CASSNQRNTYEQYF. The CDR3 DNA reads as TGTGCCAGCAGTAATCAGCGGAACACCTACGAGCAGTACTTC.

The rearrangement joins TRBV14 to TRBJ2-5; TRBD2 matches 10 bases. V was pared by 1 base and J by 5 bases, with 7 bases of the junction left unmatched. Looked up from germline, CDR1 is SGHDN and CDR2 is FVKESK. CDR3 size: 16 residues. For the CDR3, the DNA is TGTGCCAGCAGCCAAGGAGCGGGAGGGCCGACCGAGACCCAGTACTTC. This codes for CASSQGAGGPTETQYF.